This TCR beta chain was recovered during a study of PD-L1 blockade in urothelial cancer. Only in-frame clones appear in the TCRdb table, and some are missing; sequencing was by immunoSEQ multiplex PCR. The data show 100,000 or so clones, about 90% seen once. CDR3 length: 15 amino acids. Germline CDR1 is GTSNPN and CDR2 is SVGIG (reference sequence). Trimming cost V 0 bases and J 8 bases, with 16 bases left between them. The source was PBMCs, collected around atezolizumab (anti-PD-L1) treatment. This chain uses TRBV30 with TRBJ1-4; D gene ambiguous. This sequence originates from a woman of 80 years or more with urothelial cancer. The CDR3 DNA reads TGTGCCTGGAGTGTAGGCGAGGGAGGCAGAGAAAAACTGTTTTTT. As protein: CAWSVGEGGREKLFF.